This paragraph covers one T cell receptor (beta chain) sequence. These data belong to a study of beta chain features in type 1 diabetes. With 4 bases clipped from V and 7 bases from J, the junction kept 9 bases outside the gene matches. The CDR3 consists of 15 residues. Germline CDR1 and CDR2: SGHDT and YYEEEE. Expressed TCRB transcripts were sequenced after all isolated RNA was converted to cDNA. The assay was immunoSEQ multiplex PCR, and TCRdb's table has in-frame clones only and misses some. The table has 250,000 to 350,000 clones, about 15% seen once. CD45RO/CCR7/CD25/CD127/CD95/CD27 staining was used to isolate CD4+ naive, central memory, regulatory and stem cell-like memory cells by sorting.

The source of this sequence is a man aged 25 to 40 in good health. Sequencing used central memory CD4+ T cells from blood. The chain carries TRBV5-6 and TRBJ1-4; TRBD1 matches at 8 bases. The DNA for the CDR3 is TGTGCCAGCAGCACCGACAGGGGATCGAGTGAAAAACTGTTTTTT. This sequence encodes CASSTDRGSSEKLFF.